The 2 T cell receptor beta chains below were found in one sample sequenced in a study of cytomegalovirus exposure and HLA in healthy donors. Sequenced by immunoSEQ multiplex PCR; TCRdb stores in-frame clones only, minus some. The sample consists of around 160,000 clones, more than 80% of them appearing once. The sample comprised PBMCs. The receptors come from a woman in her late teens or twenties in good health and CMV-seropositive.

The chain joins TRBV5-1 to TRBJ2-5, with 14 bases matching TRBD2. The germline V gene encodes CDR1 SGHRS and CDR2 YFSETQ. CDR3 size: 16 residues. Trimming took 3 bases from V and 5 from J; bases not matched to a gene: 6. The CDR3 DNA is TGCGCCAGCAGCTGGAGACTAGCGGGAGGGCGGGAGACCCAGTACTTC. This translates into CASSWRLAGGRETQYF. Supplemented by reference TRBV5-1 and TRBJ2-5, the full variable domain reads KAGVTQTPRYLIKTRGQQVTLSCSPISGHRSVSWYQQTPGQGLQFLFEYFSETQRNKGNFPGRFSGRQFSNSRSEMNVSTLELGDSALYLCASSWRLAGGRETQYFGPGTRLLVL.

V and J are TRBV28 and TRBJ2-1; D gene unclear. There are 10 residues in the CDR3. Trimming removed 4 bases at V and 9 bases at J, with 4 bases between. CDR1 and CDR2 from the germline V gene are MDHEN and SYDVKM. The CDR3 DNA sequence: TGTGCCAGCAGTTACGGTGAGCAGTTCTTC. Protein product: CASSYGEQFF.